This TCR beta chain was observed in a study of T cell responses to AZD1222 COVID-19 vaccine. Overall study context: Second doses at about 4 or about 12 weeks were pooled.

On this clone: The antigen is undetermined.

Study observations and caveats: Among those given AZD1222, only 5 to 7 were seropositive at baseline. Receipt of two AZD1222 doses was followed by a rise in Spike-specific TCR breadth and depth.

Clones were read by immunoSEQ multiplex PCR, and TCRdb kept only the in-frame ones, dropping some. The table records tens of thousands of clones, about 88% of them present only once. The V and J ends lost 7 bases and 7 bases respectively, with 11 bases between them. The length of the CDR3 is 11 residues. CDR1 and CDR2 from the germline V gene are MNHEY and SVGAGI. The chain employs TRBV6-5 and TRBJ2-7; D is uncertain. The source of this sequence is an adult in good health. The sample here was peripheral blood, taken on day 0 of AZD1222 vaccination. CDR3 in amino acids: CASTALSEQYF. In DNA form, the CDR3 reads TGTGCCAGCACCGCCCTCTCGGAGCAGTACTTC.